This TCR beta chain was observed in a study of cytomegalovirus exposure and HLA in healthy donors. This CDR3 is 11 amino acids long. Germline V CDR1 and CDR2: MNHEY, SVGAGI. Trimming pared 7 bases from V and 7 bases from J, leaving 9 bases between. The primer mix had 60 Vbeta and 13 Jbeta primers. Sequencing used immunoSEQ multiplex PCR; TCRdb keeps in-frame clones, though not all of them. The top ten clones hold about 5% of a sample with about 88,000 clones, roughly 79% of them seen once. The chain uses TRBV6-5 and TRBJ2-3; possible D gene TRBD2, 5 bases. The source is a woman in her 40s in good health and CMV-seronegative. What was sequenced was PBMCs. CDR3 nucleotide sequence: TGTGCCAGCATCCGAGGGAATACGCAGTATTTT. It is translated as CASIRGNTQYF.